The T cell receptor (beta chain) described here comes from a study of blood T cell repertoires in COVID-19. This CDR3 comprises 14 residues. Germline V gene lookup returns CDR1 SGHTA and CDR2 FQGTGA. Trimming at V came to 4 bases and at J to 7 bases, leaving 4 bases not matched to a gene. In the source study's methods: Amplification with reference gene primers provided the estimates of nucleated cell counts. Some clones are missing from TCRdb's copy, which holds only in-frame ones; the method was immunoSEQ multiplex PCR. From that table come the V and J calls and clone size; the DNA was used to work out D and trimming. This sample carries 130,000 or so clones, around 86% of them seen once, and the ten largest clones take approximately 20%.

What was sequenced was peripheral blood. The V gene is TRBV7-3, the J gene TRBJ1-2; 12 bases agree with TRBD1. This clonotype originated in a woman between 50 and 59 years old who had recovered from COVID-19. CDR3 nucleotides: TGTGCCAGCAGCTCTGCGGGACAGGGGGCTGGCTACACCTTC. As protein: CASSSAGQGAGYTF.